This T cell receptor beta chain comes out of a study of Ad26.COV2.S vaccination and SARS-CoV-2 variants. Overall study findings and caveats: Researchers cautioned that TCR breadth and depth analyses may have underestimated total T cell responses. Vaccinees displayed broader spike-specific TCR repertoires than placebo recipients. After vaccination, substantial breadth of spike-specific CD8+ and CD4+ responses was reported.

This clone was observed a single time. Antigen: not known. The data were produced by immunoSEQ multiplex PCR, yet TCRdb's version contains in-frame clones alone and is incomplete. This sample has approximately 140,000 clones, with just over 85% found just once. The TCR originated in a human donor who had recovered from COVID-19. The source was peripheral blood, collected after recovery from COVID-19.

The CDR3 is CASKRQGIDYYGYTF. CDR3 sequence (DNA): TGTGCCAGCAAAAGACAGGGAATCGATTACTATGGCTACACCTTC. This chain links TRBV28 with TRBJ1-2; 7 nucleotides match TRBD1. The CDR3 loop spans 15 amino acids. V was clipped by 7 bases and J by 3 bases; unmatched bases: 11. Germline-derived CDR1 and CDR2 are MDHEN and SYDVKM.